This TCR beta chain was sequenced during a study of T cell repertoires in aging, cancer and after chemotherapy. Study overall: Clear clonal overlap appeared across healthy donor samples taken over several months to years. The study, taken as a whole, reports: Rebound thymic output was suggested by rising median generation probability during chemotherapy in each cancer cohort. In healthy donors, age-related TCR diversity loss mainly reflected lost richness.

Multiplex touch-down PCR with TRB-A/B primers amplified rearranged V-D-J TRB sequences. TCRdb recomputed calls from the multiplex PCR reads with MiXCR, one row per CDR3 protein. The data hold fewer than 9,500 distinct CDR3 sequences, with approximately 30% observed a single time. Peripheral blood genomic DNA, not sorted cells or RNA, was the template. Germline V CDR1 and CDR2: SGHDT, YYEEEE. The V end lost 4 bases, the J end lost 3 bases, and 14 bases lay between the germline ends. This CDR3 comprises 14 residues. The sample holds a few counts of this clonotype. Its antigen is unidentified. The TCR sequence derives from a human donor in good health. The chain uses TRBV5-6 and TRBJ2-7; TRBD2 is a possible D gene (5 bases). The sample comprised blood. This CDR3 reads CASSRRPMFYEQYF. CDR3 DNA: TGTGCCAGCAGCCGGAGGCCGATGTTCTACGAGCAGTACTTC.